The TCR beta chain described here comes from a study of graft-versus-host responses after intestinal transplantation. Background on the study: Anti-thymocyte globulin induction, then tacrolimus and steroids for two to four years, went to all recipients. Study findings and constraints: After transplant, early declines in HvG clones were associated with peak levels of circulating GvH clones. Some GvH clones were seen earlier in gut or blood, suggesting intestinal origin. Within allografts, high graft-versus-host to host-versus-graft clonal ratios were seen among patients with graft-donor T cell macrochimerism.

Per the germline V gene, CDR1 is SGHDN and CDR2 is FVKESK. The junction had 3 bases not matched to a gene; V was cut back by 0 bases and J by 4 bases. The CDR3 extends over 14 amino acids. With regard to this clone: Its antigen is not known.

Using immunoSEQ multiplex PCR, the repertoire was profiled, and TCRdb retains in-frame clones only, with some absent. The sample includes 140,000 or so clones, roughly 91% of them seen just once. V and J are TRBV14 and TRBJ2-7; 7 bases match TRBD2. Sample: unstimulated CD4+ T cells sorted from spleen or lymph node cells, taken before intestinal transplant. The receptor was derived from a human donor who received an intestinal transplant. CDR3 amino acids: CASSQERLAYEQYF. CDR3 DNA sequence: TGTGCCAGCAGCCAAGAGAGACTAGCTTACGAGCAGTACTTC.